These 20 T cell receptor beta chains were all obtained from the same sample, sequenced in a study of blood T cell repertoires in COVID-19. The table came from immunoSEQ multiplex PCR; TCRdb's copy has only in-frame clones and leaves some out. The table shows about 300,000 clones, with about nine tenths occurring only once. Sequenced material: PBMCs or T cells enriched from blood (not recorded which). These TCRs come from a woman in her fifties or sixties who had been exposed to COVID-19.

This clone is a singleton in its sample. For the CDR3, the DNA is TGTGCCAGCAGCTTATCGGGCCCACAGGGGGCGGGGAACACTGAAGCTTTCTTT. Translated, it gives CASSLSGPQGAGNTEAFF. V and J are TRBV7-6 and TRBJ1-1, with 9 bases aligning to TRBD1. Germline CDR1 and CDR2: SGHVS and FNYEAQ. The CDR3 has 18 residues. The J segment lost 1 base and the V segment lost 2 bases, leaving 11 bases of the junction unmatched.

The chain uses TRBV21-1 and TRBJ1-2. TRBV21-1 is annotated as a pseudogene. This CDR3 comprises 12 residues. The chain's CDR3 is CASSKGGEGYTF. The CDR3 nucleotides read TGTGCCAGCAGCAAAGGGGGGGAGGGCTACACCTTC.

The chain links TRBV27 to TRBJ1-6; possible D gene TRBD1, 6 bases. Trimming removed 2 bases from V and 9 bases from J, with 14 bases in between. CDR1 is MNHEY, CDR2 SMNVEV, per germline (reference sequence). The length of the CDR3 is 15 residues. The CDR3 loop is CASSLAGGNFSPLHF. CDR3 sequence (DNA): TGTGCCAGCAGTTTAGCTGGGGGCAATTTTTCACCCCTCCACTTT.

The V gene is TRBV9, the J gene TRBJ2-7; a possible D gene is TRBD1 (6 bases). Trimming pared 2 bases from V and 3 bases from J, leaving 9 bases between. CDR3 length equals 13 residues. Looked up from germline, CDR1 is SGDLS and CDR2 is YYNGEE. The CDR3 DNA reads TGTGCCAGCAGCGTGGGGGCCAACTACGAGCAGTACTTC. Its protein product is CASSVGANYEQYF.

This chain links TRBV2 with TRBJ1-6; 9 bases agree with TRBD1. The germline V gene has CDR1 SNHLY and CDR2 FYNNEI. This CDR3 spans 15 amino acids. The trim removed 3 bases at V and 10 bases at J, leaving 7 bases unmatched. In nucleotides, the CDR3 is TGTGCCAGCAGTGAGGACAGGGGAGCTCGATCACCCCTCCACTTT. Encoded protein: CASSEDRGARSPLHF.

The V call is TRBV2, the J call TRBJ2-7; D remains unclear. The CDR3 extends over 12 amino acids. The germline V gene encodes CDR1 SNHLY and CDR2 FYNNEI. Trimming took 6 bases from V and 7 from J, leaving 13 bases between them. CDR3: CASSLILREQYF. Written as DNA, the CDR3 is TGTGCCAGCAGCCTCATCCTCAGAGAGCAGTACTTC.

Here the CDR3 reads CASSLRQVGSHGYTF. CDR3 coding DNA: TGTGCCAGCAGCCTCCGGCAGGTCGGATCCCATGGCTACACCTTC. This chain connects TRBV13 to TRBJ1-2; D call uncertain. Germline CDR1 is PRHDT and CDR2 is FYEKMQ (reference sequence). This CDR3 region has 15 residues. V lost 5 bases and J lost 6, with 19 bases in between.

The V gene is TRBV28, the J gene TRBJ1-3; D not certain. There are 15 residues in the CDR3. Trimming took 5 bases from V and 0 from J, leaving 11 bases between them. The germline CDR1 and CDR2 sequences are MDHEN and SYDVKM. Written as DNA, the CDR3 is TGTGCCAGCAGTCCACCCGCGGGCTCTGGAAACACCATATATTTT. Its protein is CASSPPAGSGNTIYF.

V gene TRBV3-1 (or the pseudogene TRBV3-2) combines with J gene TRBJ2-7; D is uncertain. CDR3 length: 12 residues. Looked up from germline, CDR1 is LGHDT and CDR2 is YNNKEL (reference sequence). V lost 0 bases and J 8 bases, leaving 8 bases between the germline ends. The CDR3 protein is CASSQEARKQYF. CDR3 nucleotide sequence: TGTGCCAGCAGCCAAGAGGCCAGAAAGCAGTACTTC.

This clone came up once. V usage is TRBV18 and J usage is TRBJ2-4; a possible D gene is TRBD2 (6 bases). Trimming left V 3 bases short and J 1 base short, with 13 bases between. The CDR3 spans 16 residues. In germline, CDR1 is KGHSH, CDR2 LQKENI. In DNA, the CDR3 is TGTGCCAGCTCACCGTTTTCTGGGGGGGCCAAAAACATTCAGTACTTC. This sequence encodes CASSPFSGGAKNIQYF.

The chain employs TRBV14 and TRBJ1-6; TRBD1 might be the D (5 bases). Germline lookup yields CDR1 SGHDN and CDR2 FVKESK. The CDR3 extends over 16 amino acids. Deletions cut 1 base from V and 4 bases from J, with 11 bases between. The CDR3 is CASSQAGGIYNSPLHF. DNA for the CDR3: TGTGCCAGCAGCCAAGCGGGGGGAATTTATAATTCACCCCTCCACTTT.

The chain has TRBV5-1 and TRBJ2-1; TRBD2 agrees at 9 bases. This CDR3 has 15 residues. After removal of 4 bases from V and 8 bases from J, the junction contained 10 bases not matched to a gene. Looked up from germline, CDR1 is SGHRS and CDR2 is YFSETQ. In nucleotides, the CDR3 is TGCGCCAGCAGCATAAGCGGGGGGCGTTGGGATGAGCAGTTCTTC. It yields the protein CASSISGGRWDEQFF.

The chain recombines TRBV4-1 with TRBJ1-5, with TRBD1 matching over 7 bases. The CDR3 totals 16 residues. The V gene end was trimmed by 8 bases and the J gene end by 4 bases; junction bases not matched to a gene: 14. Germline CDR1 reads MGHRA; CDR2 reads YSYEKL. For the CDR3, the DNA is TGCGCCAGCCGAAAATTCCAGGGACAGCCTAATCAGCCCCAGCATTTT. Translation gives CASRKFQGQPNQPQHF.

This clone was found once. The chain combines TRBV7-8 with TRBJ2-7; D might be TRBD1 (5 bases). The V and J ends lost 2 bases and 4 bases respectively, with 18 bases between them. Germline V gives CDR1 SGHVS, CDR2 FQNEAQ. This CDR3 has 16 amino acids. The CDR3 loop reads CASSLSPQGLDYEQYF. DNA for the CDR3: TGTGCCAGCAGCTTAAGTCCGCAGGGTCTGGATTACGAGCAGTACTTC.

V usage is TRBV28 and J usage is TRBJ2-7; the D gene is possibly TRBD2 (7 bases). Germline values: CDR1 MDHEN, CDR2 SYDVKM. The CDR3 covers 13 residues. Trimming removed 5 bases at V and 4 bases at J, with 12 bases between. CDR3 DNA sequence: TGTGCCAGCAGTCGAGGGGGGGTGTACGAGCAGTACTTC. Amino acid sequence: CASSRGGVYEQYF. The entire variable domain, with the rest obtained from reference TRBV28 and TRBJ2-7, is as follows: DVKVTQSSRYLVKRTGEKVFLECVQDMDHENMFWYRQDPGLGLRLIYFSYDVKMKEKGDIPEGYSVSREKKERFSLILESASTNQTSMYLCASSRGGVYEQYFGPGTRLTVT.

The V call is TRBV15, the J call TRBJ2-7; possible D gene TRBD1, 6 bases. Germline-derived CDR1 and CDR2 are LNHNV and YYDKDF (reference sequence). The CDR3 length is 15 residues. Trimming took off 5 bases at V and 2 bases at J, with 16 bases between the two ends. The CDR3 loop reads CATSLQGSWTYEQYF. CDR3 sequence (DNA): TGTGCCACCAGCTTACAGGGATCGTGGACCTACGAGCAGTACTTC.

The V and J genes are TRBV3-1 (or the pseudogene TRBV3-2) and TRBJ2-5; a possible D gene is TRBD1 (6 bases). Germline CDR1 reads LGHDT; CDR2 reads YNNKEL (reference sequence). CDR3 length equals 16 residues. V dropped 1 base and J dropped 2 bases, with 14 bases sitting between them. CDR3 DNA: TGTGCCAGCAGCCAAGGTGCGTCGGGACATCAAGAGACCCAGTACTTC. Translation gives CASSQGASGHQETQYF.

The rearrangement uses TRBV4-1 and TRBJ2-1; TRBD2 agrees at 10 bases. The V gene's germline CDR1 is MGHRA and CDR2 YSYEKL. Trimming took 0 bases from V and 7 from J; bases not matched to a gene: 6. This CDR3 contains 16 residues. Written as DNA, the CDR3 is TGCGCCAGCAGCCAAGAGAAGCGGGGGGGCAAAAATGAGCAGTTCTTC. It yields the protein CASSQEKRGGKNEQFF.

This CDR3 reads CASSYSYSGGPSTQYF. CDR3 sequence (DNA): TGTGCCAGCAGTTACTCGTACAGCGGGGGCCCCAGTACGCAGTATTTT. The rearrangement uses TRBV6-5 and TRBJ2-3; 8 bases are shared with TRBD2. CDR3 length equals 16 residues. Germline V gives CDR1 MNHEY, CDR2 SVGAGI. J lost 8 bases, V lost 0 bases, and 10 bases had no gene match.

The J gene is TRBJ2-4, the V gene TRBV19; tentatively, D is TRBD1 (5 bases). The CDR3 is 17 amino acids. From germline, CDR1 is LNHDA and CDR2 SQIVND (reference sequence). V was pared by 1 base and J by 2 bases, with 15 bases between. The CDR3 is CASSIGGSKITKNIQYF. CDR3 sequence (DNA): TGTGCCAGTAGTATAGGGGGCAGTAAAATAACCAAAAACATTCAGTACTTC.